A single sample is the source of the 25 T cell receptor beta chains below, sequenced in a study of Ad26.COV2.S vaccination and SARS-CoV-2 variants. Produced via immunoSEQ multiplex PCR; TCRdb's table is partial and in-frame only. The table has about 410,000 clones, approximately 89% seen once. As to treatment: 15 to 20 received Ad26.COV2.S at low or high dose, single or two shots; roughly five received placebo; per-sample allocation not given. Sampling happened 63 days after the first vaccine or placebo injection. The material was peripheral blood, obtained in a trial of Ad26.COV2.S vaccine versus placebo. The origin of the receptors is a person between 18 and 60 years old who received the Ad26.COV2.S COVID-19 vaccine or a placebo.

The J gene is TRBJ1-1, the V gene TRBV4-1; D perhaps matches TRBD1 (6 bases). CDR3 size: 14 residues. V shed 3 bases and J shed 2 bases, with 10 bases lying between them. The V gene's germline CDR1 is MGHRA and CDR2 YSYEKL. CDR3 region: CASSHKGGNTEAFF. CDR3 nucleotides: TGCGCCAGCAGCCACAAGGGGGGTAACACTGAAGCTTTCTTT.

The CDR3 here is CASSFGVAGLGTQYF. CDR3 bases: TGTGCCAGCAGCTTCGGAGTAGCGGGACTGGGCACCCAGTACTTC. The chain combines TRBV7-9 with TRBJ2-5; 8 bases fit TRBD2. Germline values: CDR1 SEHNR, CDR2 FQNEAQ (reference sequence). V shed 3 bases, J shed 8 bases, and the junction held 11 bases outside the gene matches. The CDR3 spans 15 residues.

The CDR3 coding sequence is TGTGCCAGCAGTTCCGCAGGGCGGGGGACTGAAGCTTTCTTT. This codes for CASSSAGRGTEAFF. The chain uses TRBV28 and TRBJ1-1; D might be TRBD1 (5 bases). Germline V lookup: CDR1 MDHEN, CDR2 SYDVKM. The CDR3 totals 14 residues. V was cut by 4 bases and J by 5 bases, with 14 bases left in between.

CDR3 DNA: TGTGCCAGCAGCGCCTCTTTTGCGGGGTCAGATACGCAGTATTTT. This codes for CASSASFAGSDTQYF. The genes are TRBV9 and TRBJ2-3; TRBD2 is a possible D gene (6 bases). This CDR3 comprises 15 residues. Germline V gene sequence: CDR1 SGDLS, CDR2 YYNGEE. V dropped 3 bases and J dropped 4 bases, with 15 bases sitting between them.

V is TRBV28 and J is TRBJ2-1, with TRBD1 as a possible D gene (6 bases). Germline-derived CDR1 and CDR2 are MDHEN and SYDVKM. Trimming took off 6 bases at V and 9 bases at J, with 15 bases between the two ends. CDR3 length: 13 residues. The CDR3 loop reads CASRDGQYGEQFF. The CDR3 coding sequence is TGTGCCAGCAGGGATGGACAGTACGGTGAGCAGTTCTTC.

This chain links TRBV9 with TRBJ2-1, with 7 bases lining up with TRBD2. CDR1 and CDR2 (germline): SGDLS, YYNGEE. V was clipped by 0 bases and J by 7 bases; unmatched bases: 4. CDR3 length equals 14 residues. The CDR3 bases are TGTGCCAGCAGCGTAGTGAATAGCGGGAATGAGCAGTTCTTC. Translated: CASSVVNSGNEQFF.

The CDR3 bases are TGTGCCAGCAGTGGACAGGGAAATACCGGGGAGCTGTTTTTT. It yields the protein CASSGQGNTGELFF. The gene calls are TRBV2 and TRBJ2-2, with 7 bases aligning to TRBD1. There are 14 residues in the CDR3. V trimming: 4 bases; J trimming: 5 bases; junction bases outside the gene matches: 4. CDR1 is SNHLY and CDR2 is FYNNEI in the germline V gene.

This chain connects TRBV28 to TRBJ1-1; D is possibly TRBD1 (6 bases). Deletions cut 6 bases from V and 8 bases from J, with 16 bases between. CDR1 and CDR2 from the germline V gene are MDHEN and SYDVKM. This CDR3 spans 13 amino acids. The CDR3: CASRPGVIPEAFF. As DNA, the CDR3 is TGTGCCAGCAGGCCAGGGGTTATACCAGAAGCTTTCTTT.

V usage is TRBV28 and J usage is TRBJ2-2, with TRBD2 identical over 7 bases. The CDR3 consists of 15 residues. With V trimmed by 1 base and J by 6 bases, 5 bases remained unmatched. The V gene's germline CDR1 is MDHEN and CDR2 SYDVKM. The DNA for the CDR3 is TGTGCCAGCAGTTTATCAGGCGGGAGCTCCGGGGAGCTGTTTTTT. It codes for CASSLSGGSSGELFF.

CDR3 DNA: TGTGCCAGCAGACCCACAGGGGGCAATGGCTACACCTTC. Amino acids: CASRPTGGNGYTF. V gene TRBV27 combines with J gene TRBJ1-2; 9 bases line up with TRBD1. Germline CDR1 is MNHEY and CDR2 is SMNVEV (reference sequence). The CDR3 sequence is 13 residues long. Trimming cost V 6 bases and J 6 bases; bases outside gene matches: 5.

The chain recombines TRBV7-9 with TRBJ1-6, with D possibly matching TRBD1 (5 bases). Trimming shortened V by 2 bases and J by 7 bases, and 9 bases separated the two germline ends. This CDR3 spans 14 amino acids. CDR1 is SEHNR, CDR2 FQNEAQ, per germline (reference sequence). CDR3 nucleotides: TGTGCCAGCAGCTTAAGTGGGGGAAATTCACCCCTCCACTTT. Residues: CASSLSGGNSPLHF.

The gene calls are TRBV5-1 and TRBJ2-7; D gene ambiguous. Germline V gene lookup returns CDR1 SGHRS and CDR2 YFSETQ. Trimming removed 4 bases at V and 0 bases at J, with 17 bases between. The length of the CDR3 is 16 residues. The CDR3 sequence is CASSPPSRTSSYEQYF. The CDR3 DNA is TGCGCCAGCAGCCCTCCCAGTAGAACGAGCTCCTACGAGCAGTACTTC.

V and J are TRBV7-2 and TRBJ2-7, with D unresolved. V shed 5 bases and J shed 3 bases, with 8 bases lying between them. CDR1 is SGHTA, CDR2 FQGNSA, per germline. The CDR3 runs 12 residues. The CDR3 reads CASSHSNYEQYF. Here the CDR3 DNA reads TGTGCCAGCAGCCACTCGAACTACGAGCAGTACTTC.

The gene calls are TRBV10-3 and TRBJ2-4; D possibly corresponds to TRBD2 (5 bases). The CDR3 has 18 amino acids. Deletions cut 5 bases from V and 0 bases from J, with 20 bases between. The germline gives CDR1 ENHRY, CDR2 SYGVKD. The CDR3, as DNA: TGTGCCATCAGTAACTCCGAAGGAGGACGTAAAGCCAAAAACATTCAGTACTTC. Protein product: CAISNSEGGRKAKNIQYF.

This chain connects TRBV7-2 to TRBJ1-5; D not certain. Trimming removed 0 bases from V and 5 bases from J, with 8 bases in between. In germline, CDR1 is SGHTA, CDR2 FQGNSA. The CDR3 spans 14 residues. The CDR3: CASSLAGMDQPQHF. CDR3 DNA: TGTGCCAGCAGCTTAGCAGGGATGGATCAGCCCCAGCATTTT.

The chain combines TRBV18 with TRBJ2-1; 7 nucleotides align to TRBD2. Germline-derived CDR1 and CDR2 are KGHSH and LQKENI. This CDR3 region has 15 residues. V was clipped by 6 bases and J by 8 bases; unmatched bases: 13. The CDR3 nucleotides read TGTGCCAGCTCCACACCCCGGGGGGACTGGGATGAGCAGTTCTTC. This gives the protein CASSTPRGDWDEQFF.

This chain connects TRBV11-3 to TRBJ2-2, with D perhaps being TRBD1 or TRBD2 (6 bases each). Germline CDR1 is SGHNT and CDR2 is YENEEA. The CDR3 totals 16 residues. V lost 3 bases, J lost 5 bases, and 16 bases lay in between. As DNA, the CDR3 is TGTGCCAGCAGCTTGGAATCGCTAGGGGGGACCGGGGAGCTGTTTTTT. Amino acids: CASSLESLGGTGELFF.

The CDR3 nucleotides read TGTGCCAGCAGCCGGACTAGCGGCTCAAGCACAGATACGCAGTATTTT. Translating gives CASSRTSGSSTDTQYF. V is TRBV14 and J is TRBJ2-3; 10 bases line up with TRBD2. The CDR3 runs to 16 residues. Germline V gene sequence: CDR1 SGHDN, CDR2 FVKESK. V was clipped by 4 bases and J by 0 bases; unmatched bases: 4.

The rearrangement links TRBV13 to TRBJ2-7, with D possibly called TRBD1 or TRBD2 (6 bases each). CDR1 is PRHDT, CDR2 FYEKMQ, per germline (reference sequence). The CDR3 consists of 15 residues. Trimming removed 4 bases at V and 1 base at J, with 14 bases between. The CDR3 DNA follows: TGTGCCAGCAGCTCGCAAGGGGGGCGGTCCTACGAGCAGTACTTC. Translation: CASSSQGGRSYEQYF. The whole variable domain, remainder taken from reference TRBV13 and TRBJ2-7, is AAGVIQSPRHLIKEKRETATLKCYPIPRHDTVYWYQQGPGQDPQFLISFYEKMQSDKGSIPDRFSAQQFSDYHSELNMSSLELGDSALYFCASSSQGGRSYEQYFGPGTRLTVT.

V is TRBV6-5 and J is TRBJ2-3; D perhaps matches TRBD2 (5 bases). This CDR3 spans 15 amino acids. CDR1 and CDR2 (germline): MNHEY, SVGAGI. V was cut by 5 bases and J by 2 bases, with 14 bases left in between. The CDR3 DNA is TGTGCCAGCAGTCTAAGTACGGGGATCACAGATACGCAGTATTTT. Translating gives CASSLSTGITDTQYF.

The chain joins TRBV5-6 to TRBJ2-7; D gene ambiguous. The length of the CDR3 is 13 residues. Trimming left V 0 bases short and J 3 bases short, with 7 bases between. Germline V gives CDR1 SGHDT, CDR2 YYEEEE. The DNA for the CDR3 is TGTGCCAGCAGCTTGGGTTTGGGCTACGAGCAGTACTTC. Protein: CASSLGLGYEQYF.

This clone has a single count. CDR3 coding DNA: TGCAGCGTTGAAGGGCGGGGGCGCTTCGGAGAGTTCTTC. The encoded protein is CSVEGRGRFGEFF. The genes are TRBV29-1 and TRBJ2-1; TRBD2 might be the D (7 bases). CDR1 is SQVTM, CDR2 ANQGSEA, per germline. Trimming stripped 1 base from V and 14 bases from J, with 18 bases between. This CDR3 comprises 13 residues.

The chain joins TRBV6-1 to TRBJ1-5; D is undetermined. This CDR3 is 15 amino acids long. Germline lookup yields CDR1 MNHNS and CDR2 SASEGT. V was clipped by 0 bases and J by 6 bases, with 12 bases between them. The chain's CDR3 is CASSEAGLATQPQHF. The DNA of the CDR3 is TGTGCCAGCAGTGAAGCGGGCCTAGCAACTCAGCCCCAGCATTTT.

The chain has TRBV19 and TRBJ2-1; 9 nucleotides agree with TRBD1. The V segment lost 5 bases and the J segment 3 bases; nucleotides outside the gene matches: 11. CDR1 is LNHDA, CDR2 SQIVND, per germline (reference sequence). The CDR3 is 17 residues long. DNA for the CDR3: TGTGCCAGTAGTGACTCAGGACAGGGGACGGGCTACAATGAGCAGTTCTTC. Translation: CASSDSGQGTGYNEQFF.

The rearrangement uses TRBV7-2 and TRBJ2-7; D gene uncertain. CDR1 is SGHTA, CDR2 FQGNSA, per germline. The CDR3 loop spans 13 amino acids. The ends were cut back, 2 bases at V and 6 bases at J, with 11 bases in the middle. The CDR3 loop reads CASSLIGESEQYF. CDR3 DNA: TGTGCCAGCAGCTTAATTGGAGAGTCCGAGCAGTACTTC.